This T cell receptor beta chain was sequenced during a study of blood T cells in healthy people across ages. Total RNA was extracted at no less than 6 micrograms per sample. It was with a sample-barcoded 5' primer and a J-beta primer mix that a second PCR of roughly 7 to 12 cycles was run. Via MiXCR, TCRdb re-called the 5' RACE reads, giving one row per CDR3 protein. The table lists approximately 1,700,000 distinct CDR3 sequences, 30% to 40% of them singletons. Regarding this clonotype: The germline gene is not matched at one end of the junction; a read error may be the cause.

Per germline, CDR1 SGHTA and CDR2 FQGNSA. The CDR3 is 13 amino acids. The rearrangement joins TRBV7-2 to TRBJ2-1; D unclear. The clonotype was recovered from a human donor in good health. The sequenced sample consisted of blood. The CDR3 is CASSLDLYNGQFF. CDR3 nucleotide sequence: TGTGCCAGCAGCTTAGATCTTTACAATGGGCAGTTCTTC.